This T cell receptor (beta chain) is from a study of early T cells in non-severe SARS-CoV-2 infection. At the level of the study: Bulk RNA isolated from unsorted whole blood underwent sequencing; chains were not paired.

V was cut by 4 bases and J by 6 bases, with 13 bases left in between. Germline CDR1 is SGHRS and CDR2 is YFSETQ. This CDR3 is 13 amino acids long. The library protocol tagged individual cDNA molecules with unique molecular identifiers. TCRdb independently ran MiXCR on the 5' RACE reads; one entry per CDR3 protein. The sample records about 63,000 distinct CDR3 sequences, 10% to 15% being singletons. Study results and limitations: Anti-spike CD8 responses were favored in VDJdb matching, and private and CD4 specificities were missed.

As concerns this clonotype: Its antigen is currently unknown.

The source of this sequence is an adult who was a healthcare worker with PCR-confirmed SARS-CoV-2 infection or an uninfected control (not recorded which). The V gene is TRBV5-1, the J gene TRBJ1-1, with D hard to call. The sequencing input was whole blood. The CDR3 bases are TGCGCCAGCAGCCCCGAGGGCCCCCCTGAAGCTTTCTTT. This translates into CASSPEGPPEAFF.